Shown below are 24 T cell receptor beta chains from a single sample sequenced in a study of cytomegalovirus exposure and HLA in healthy donors. Both 60 Vbeta primers and 13 Jbeta primers went into the PCR. Repertoires were generated with immunoSEQ multiplex PCR, while TCRdb's copy carries only in-frame clones and drops some. This sample has some 140,000 clones, with around three quarters found just once. Source material: PBMCs. The receptors originated from a man in his late teens or twenties in good health and CMV-seronegative.

The CDR3 DNA is TGTGCCAGCAGTTTGGCACGCACAGATACGCAGTATTTT. This codes for CASSLARTDTQYF. The chain carries TRBV27 and TRBJ2-3; D gene uncertain. CDR1 is MNHEY and CDR2 is SMNVEV in the germline V gene (reference sequence). The V end lost 3 bases, the J end lost 1 base, and 5 bases lay between the germline ends. The CDR3 runs to 13 residues.

For the CDR3, the DNA is TGTGCCAGCAGTGGGACAGGGGGCAGAAATGGCTACACCTTC. It specifies CASSGTGGRNGYTF. This chain connects TRBV2 to TRBJ1-2, with TRBD1 matching 11 bases. Trimming took 4 bases from V and 6 from J; bases not matched to a gene: 4. CDR1 is SNHLY, CDR2 FYNNEI, per germline. This CDR3 region has 14 residues.

CDR3 sequence: CAWSVSRQGRPRPQHF. The CDR3 bases are TGTGCCTGGAGTGTCTCGAGACAGGGGCGTCCTAGGCCCCAGCATTTT. V gene TRBV30 combines with J gene TRBJ1-5, with 8 positions matching TRBD1. This CDR3 has 16 amino acids. V trimming: 0 bases; J trimming: 9 bases; junction bases outside the gene matches: 13. Germline V gene lookup returns CDR1 GTSNPN and CDR2 SVGIG (reference sequence).

This clone was seen a handful of times. The genes are TRBV7-2 and TRBJ1-5, with a tentative D call TRBD1 (5 bases). V gave up 5 bases and J gave up 6 bases, with 11 bases separating them. Germline CDR1 is SGHTA and CDR2 is FQGNSA. This CDR3 is 13 amino acids long. The CDR3 DNA sequence: TGTGCCAGCAGCCGACCAGGGATTCAGCCCCAGCATTTT. Translation: CASSRPGIQPQHF.

The V and J genes are TRBV5-8 and TRBJ1-5; tentatively, D is TRBD1 (5 bases). The V and J ends lost 2 bases and 2 bases respectively, with 8 bases between them. The CDR3 is 14 residues long. CDR1 and CDR2 from the germline V gene are SGHTS and YDEGEE. This chain's CDR3 is CASSLEQGNQPQHF. The CDR3 DNA sequence: TGTGCCAGCAGCTTAGAACAGGGCAATCAGCCCCAGCATTTT. Full variable domain (remainder filled in from reference TRBV5-8 and TRBJ1-5): EAGVTQSPTHLIKTRGQQATLRCSPISGHTSVYWYQQALGLGLQFLLWYDEGEERNRGNFPPRFSGRQFPNYSSELNVNALELEDSALYLCASSLEQGNQPQHFGDGTRLSIL.

The chain combines TRBV11-2 with TRBJ2-7; 10 bases align to TRBD2. J gave up 5 bases and V 4 bases, and 2 bases lay outside the gene matches. The CDR3 is made up of 13 amino acids. Germline V lookup: CDR1 SGHAT, CDR2 FQNNGV. The CDR3: CASSWGTSDEQYF. The CDR3 DNA follows: TGTGCCAGCAGCTGGGGGACTAGCGACGAGCAGTACTTC.

This rearrangement joins TRBV5-1 to TRBJ2-2, with TRBD1 matching 9 bases. Germline CDR1 and CDR2: SGHRS and YFSETQ. The CDR3 length is 15 residues. V was pared by 2 bases and J by 7 bases, with 6 bases of the junction left unmatched. This CDR3 is CASSFGTGRGGELFF. The CDR3 DNA is TGCGCCAGCAGCTTCGGGACAGGGAGAGGCGGGGAGCTGTTTTTT.

The chain uses TRBV5-1 and TRBJ1-1, with 7 positions matching TRBD1. CDR1 and CDR2 from the germline V gene are SGHRS and YFSETQ. Losses at the gene ends were 4 bases for V and 1 base for J; bases not matched to a gene: 13. The length of the CDR3 is 17 residues. DNA of the CDR3: TGCGCCAGCAGCCCTCGGTTAACAGGGGCCCGGAACACTGAAGCTTTCTTT. Its protein is CASSPRLTGARNTEAFF.

In this sample, this clone turned up once. The V and J genes are TRBV7-2 and TRBJ1-5, with 8 bases matching TRBD1. Germline trimming cut 4 bases from V and 3 bases from J; bases unmatched to any gene: 8. In germline, CDR1 is SGHTA, CDR2 FQGNSA. There are 16 residues in the CDR3. Here the CDR3 DNA reads TGTGCCAGCAGCTCAAGGACAGGGTATCCCAATCAGCCCCAGCATTTT. Translated: CASSSRTGYPNQPQHF.

The rearrangement uses TRBV14 and TRBJ2-5; a possible D gene is TRBD2 (7 bases). The CDR3 totals 15 residues. The germline V and J ends were trimmed by 3 bases and 3 bases, with 14 bases remaining between them. Germline values: CDR1 SGHDN, CDR2 FVKESK. The CDR3 sequence: CASSQHRGAEETQYF. In DNA form, the CDR3 reads TGTGCCAGCAGCCAGCACCGGGGGGCCGAAGAGACCCAGTACTTC.

CDR3 amino acids: CASSIDPVSGAFF. The DNA of the CDR3 is TGTGCCAGTAGTATAGACCCGGTCAGCGGGGCTTTCTTT. V is TRBV19 and J is TRBJ1-1; D not resolved. The ends were cut back, 0 bases at V and 11 bases at J, with 13 bases in the middle. The germline V gene encodes CDR1 LNHDA and CDR2 SQIVND (reference sequence). This CDR3 spans 13 amino acids.

As concerns this clone: Its ends do not fully match the called genes, so a read error is possible. The chain recombines TRBV6-1 with TRBJ2-3, with 9 bases that match TRBD1. The CDR3 loop spans 13 amino acids. Looked up from germline, CDR1 is MNHNS and CDR2 is SASEGT. The DNA for the CDR3 is TGTGCCAGCAGTGTCCTTTCCGGGACAGGGAATTTTTTT. This codes for CASSVLSGTGNFF.

This CDR3 is CASGTGPSGANVLTF. CDR3 nucleotide sequence: TGTGCCAGCGGTACAGGGCCCTCTGGGGCCAACGTCCTGACTTTC. The J gene is TRBJ2-6, the V gene TRBV2; D might be TRBD1 (6 bases). From germline, CDR1 is SNHLY and CDR2 FYNNEI. The CDR3 runs 15 residues. Deletions cut 8 bases from V and 0 bases from J, with 11 bases between.

The rearrangement joins TRBV4-2 to TRBJ1-1, with 10 positions matching TRBD1. The V segment lost 6 bases and the J segment 1 base; nucleotides outside the gene matches: 8. This CDR3 comprises 16 residues. Germline V lookup: CDR1 LGHNA, CDR2 YNFKEQ. The CDR3 sequence is CASSLKWDRGNTEAFF. The CDR3 nucleotides read TGTGCCAGCAGTCTTAAATGGGACAGGGGGAACACTGAAGCTTTCTTT.

The chain couples TRBV5-4 to TRBJ1-2; 7 bases are a match to TRBD1. The CDR3 sequence is 17 residues long. The V gene end was trimmed by 0 bases and the J gene end by 4 bases; junction bases not matched to a gene: 12. From germline, CDR1 is SGHNT and CDR2 YYREEE (reference sequence). CDR3 bases: TGTGCCAGCAGCTTGGTAGGCAGGGGGTCCCGGGGCTATGGCTACACCTTC. It translates to CASSLVGRGSRGYGYTF. Drawing the rest from reference TRBV5-4 and TRBJ1-2, the complete variable domain is ETGVTQSPTHLIKTRGQQVTLRCSSQSGHNTVSWYQQALGQGPQFIFQYYREEENGRGNFPPRFSGLQFPNYSSELNVNALELDDSALYLCASSLVGRGSRGYGYTFGSGTRLTVV.

The chain employs TRBV19 and TRBJ1-2, with D possibly TRBD1 on 5 matching bases. The CDR3 totals 14 residues. Germline-derived CDR1 and CDR2 are LNHDA and SQIVND (reference sequence). With 6 bases removed from V and 4 bases from J, the gap between germline ends came to 15 bases. In nucleotides, the CDR3 is TGTGCCAGTAGCCCTCGACAGACAAGCTATGGCTACACCTTC. Protein product: CASSPRQTSYGYTF.

V gene TRBV4-2 combines with J gene TRBJ2-7, with 12 bases aligning to TRBD1. J lost 7 bases, V lost 2 bases, and 9 bases had no gene match. Per the germline V gene, CDR1 is LGHNA and CDR2 is YNFKEQ. This CDR3 region has 16 residues. DNA of the CDR3: TGTGCCAGCAGCCAACGGAGAGGGACAGGGGGCGGAGAGCAGTACTTC. Encoded protein: CASSQRRGTGGGEQYF.

The chain couples TRBV6-5 to TRBJ1-5, with 9 bases matching TRBD1. The CDR3 consists of 13 residues. Germline V gene lookup returns CDR1 MNHEY and CDR2 SVGAGI. After removal of 6 bases from V and 5 bases from J, the junction contained 2 bases not matched to a gene. The CDR3 region has the DNA TGTGCCAGCAGCGGGACAGGGTATCAGCCCCAGCATTTT. This translates into CASSGTGYQPQHF.

The genes are TRBV19 and TRBJ1-1; D is uncertain. V lost 3 bases and J lost 6, with 17 bases in between. Germline values: CDR1 LNHDA, CDR2 SQIVND (reference sequence). This CDR3 spans 15 amino acids. The CDR3 sequence: CASSISDGVFSEAFF. DNA for the CDR3: TGTGCCAGTAGTATTTCTGACGGGGTGTTCTCTGAAGCTTTCTTT.

This rearrangement joins TRBV6-1 to TRBJ2-2, with 7 bases aligning to TRBD1. The CDR3 is 15 amino acids. In germline, CDR1 is MNHNS, CDR2 SASEGT. V lost 6 bases to trimming and J lost 5 bases; unmatched junction nucleotides: 9. CDR3 nucleotides: TGTGCCAGCAGAAAACCGGGACAGATAACCGGGGAGCTGTTTTTT. It translates to CASRKPGQITGELFF.

The chain uses TRBV27 and TRBJ1-1; no reliable D call. Per germline, CDR1 MNHEY and CDR2 SMNVEV (reference sequence). The CDR3 loop spans 13 amino acids. Trimming shortened V by 4 bases and J by 3 bases, and 9 bases separated the two germline ends. The DNA of the CDR3 is TGTGCCAGCAGTTGGAAGGCGGACACTGAAGCTTTCTTT. Amino acids: CASSWKADTEAFF.

The chain combines TRBV15 with TRBJ2-7; no definite D call. Germline V gene sequence: CDR1 LNHNV, CDR2 YYDKDF (reference sequence). The CDR3 sequence is 14 residues long. Trimming left V 5 bases short and J 0 bases short, with 11 bases between. CDR3 amino acids: CATSQRSGSYEQYF. The CDR3 DNA follows: TGTGCCACCAGCCAGAGGTCGGGCTCCTACGAGCAGTACTTC.

This clone was seen more than once but under ten times. This chain uses TRBV9 with TRBJ2-5; no definite D call. CDR1 SGDLS and CDR2 YYNGEE come from the germline V gene. CDR3 size: 11 residues. V shed 4 bases and J shed 6 bases, with 7 bases lying between them. Here the CDR3 DNA reads TGTGCCAGCAGCTCCGAGAAGACCCAGTACTTC. The encoded protein is CASSSEKTQYF. Full variable domain (rest looked up from reference TRBV9 and TRBJ2-5): DSGVTQTPKHLITATGQRVTLRCSPRSGDLSVYWYQQSLDQGLQFLIQYYNGEERAKGNILERFSAQQFPDLHSELNLSSLELGDSALYFCASSSEKTQYFGPGTRLLVL.

The chain has TRBV9 and TRBJ1-1; D is unresolved. The CDR3 consists of 14 residues. Trimming cost V 0 bases and J 6 bases, with 12 bases left between them. Looked up from germline, CDR1 is SGDLS and CDR2 is YYNGEE. CDR3 nucleotides: TGTGCCAGCAGCGTAGAGAGACAATCCGCTGAAGCTTTCTTT. Protein: CASSVERQSAEAFF.